The 5 T cell receptor beta chains below all came from one sample that was sequenced in a study of shared clonotypes between healthy human individuals. TCRdb keeps only in-frame clones here, not all; method: immunoSEQ multiplex PCR. Of some 2,500,000 clones listed, approximately 94% are singletons. Sequenced sample: naive CD4+ T cells from PBMCs. Subset specified: CD45RA+ positively selected. These receptors originate from a man between 18 and 35 years old in good health. Some clones in this sample may be carry-over from other donors' samples.

The V and J genes are TRBV11-3 and TRBJ2-2; D unresolved. V was pared by 6 bases and J by 0 bases, with 8 bases between. The germline V gene has CDR1 SGHNT and CDR2 YENEEA. The CDR3 contains 14 residues. The CDR3 sequence: CASSLTANTGELFF. DNA of the CDR3: TGTGCCAGCAGTTTAACGGCGAACACCGGGGAGCTGTTTTTT.

The V call is TRBV4-1, the J call TRBJ2-3, with D possibly matching TRBD2 (7 bases). Germline CDR1 reads MGHRA; CDR2 reads YSYEKL. Trimming took off 1 base at V and 5 bases at J, with 28 bases between the two ends. The CDR3 length is 20 residues. The CDR3 reads CASSQGAGTTGLPRGDTQYF. DNA for the CDR3: TGCGCCAGCAGCCAAGGGGCAGGGACCACGGGACTACCCAGGGGAGATACGCAGTATTTT.

The rearrangement joins TRBV28 to TRBJ2-7, with D perhaps matching TRBD2 (6 bases). Germline CDR1 reads MDHEN; CDR2 reads SYDVKM. The CDR3 is 14 residues long. V was cut by 3 bases and J by 3 bases, with 12 bases left in between. CDR3 protein: CASSFISGFYEQYF. CDR3 DNA: TGTGCCAGCAGTTTTATTAGCGGATTCTACGAGCAGTACTTC.

This chain uses TRBV7-3 with TRBJ2-5; D possibly uses TRBD1 or TRBD2 (6 bases each). CDR3 size: 16 residues. In germline, CDR1 is SGHTA, CDR2 FQGTGA. Trimming stripped 0 bases from V and 6 bases from J, with 17 bases between. CDR3 amino acids: CASSLTGVGGLKTQYF. The CDR3 region has the DNA TGTGCCAGCAGCTTAACCGGTGTAGGGGGGTTAAAGACCCAGTACTTC.

J is TRBJ1-4 and V is TRBV7-9; D might be TRBD1 (6 bases). Germline CDR1 and CDR2: SEHNR and FQNEAQ (reference sequence). V lost 5 bases and J 8 bases, leaving 18 bases between the germline ends. CDR3 length: 15 residues. In DNA, the CDR3 is TGTGCCAGCAGCCGAGAACCAGGGGCGAGGGAAAAACTGTTTTTT. This sequence encodes CASSREPGAREKLFF.